This TCR beta chain was recorded in a study of T cell repertoires in cytomegalovirus infection. Study background: Both CMV infection and a matching HLA type were indicated by public TCR beta signatures.

MiXCR, run by TCRdb on the reads, gives a single entry per CDR3 protein. The sample has around 770,000 distinct CDR3 sequences, just under 30% seen once. Of note for this clonotype: Antigen specificity is unknown.

V shed 6 bases and J shed 7 bases, with 19 bases lying between them. There are 16 residues in the CDR3. CDR1 is MDHEN and CDR2 is SYDVKM in the germline V gene. This sequence was found in a human donor in good health (CMV status not recorded). Some clones in this sample may be carry-over from other donors' samples. The chain combines TRBV28 with TRBJ1-6, with D maybe TRBD1 (6 bases). The starting material was cultured CD8+ T cells from PBMCs, obtained from culture after CMV antigen stimulation. The CDR3 here is CASRLPGQGLNSPLHF. The CDR3 DNA reads TGTGCCAGCAGGTTACCGGGACAAGGACTAAATTCACCCCTCCACTTT.